The entry below gives a single T cell receptor beta chain sequence along with its context. The ends were cut back, 6 bases at V and 3 bases at J, with 26 bases in the middle. The CDR3 sequence is 18 residues long. Original analysis: By means of reference gene primer amplification, nucleated cell counts were estimated. Measured with immunoSEQ multiplex PCR; TCRdb has only the in-frame clones, and not every one. The V and J calls and clone size come from that table; D and trimming were worked out from the DNA. The repertoire consists of around 65,000 clones, with approximately 73% occurring once and the leading ten covering about 6.4%. The sample originates from a study of blood T cell repertoires in COVID-19. Background on the study: Sites across the United States, Italy and Spain contributed samples from acute and convalescent COVID-19. PBMCs, B-cell-depleted T cells, or T cells were the source of the cDNA or gDNA that made up the material.

Sequenced material: peripheral blood. The sequence was obtained from a woman in her forties or fifties with active or convalescent COVID-19. This chain connects TRBV23-1 to TRBJ1-1, with D unresolved. TRBV23-1 is flagged as an ORF with uncertain function. CDR3 nucleotide sequence: TGCGCCAGCAGCCAGTCTCGGGGTACGTTCCAATTTTACACTGAAGCTTTCTTT. Amino acid sequence: CASSQSRGTFQFYTEAFF.